A single sample is the source of the 32 T cell receptor beta chains below, sequenced in a study of Graves' ophthalmopathy and Graves' hyperthyroidism. Amplification of TCR beta CDR3 regions used RNA transcripts. After a first-round RT-PCR with HTBI primers, a second-round multiplex PCR was run. A single record per CDR3 protein comes from TCRdb applying MiXCR to the multiplex PCR reads. There are about 700,000 distinct CDR3 sequences in the sample; roughly 40% occur only once, and 44% lies in the top ten. The sequenced sample was peripheral blood. The source is an adult man with Graves' ophthalmopathy.

This clonotype was found a few times. The chain has TRBV25-1 and TRBJ2-2; D is ambiguous. Per germline, CDR1 MGHDK and CDR2 SYGVNS. The V end lost 3 bases, the J end lost 6 bases, and 8 bases lay between the germline ends. This CDR3 is 13 amino acids long. The CDR3 spells CASSDQASGELFF. CDR3 bases: TGTGCCAGCAGTGACCAGGCTTCCGGGGAGCTGTTTTTT.

For this clonotype: One end of the junction does not line up with germline, which may come from a read error. This chain uses TRBV25-1 with TRBJ2-5, with D perhaps matching TRBD1 (6 bases). There are 13 residues in the CDR3. Per the germline V gene, CDR1 is MGHDK and CDR2 is SYGVNS. CDR3: CASSLPGEETQHF. The CDR3 DNA sequence: TGTGCCAGCAGCTTGCCAGGGGAAGAGACCCAGCACTTC.

This clonotype turned up a few times. This rearrangement joins TRBV9 to TRBJ2-2; no clear D gene. With 0 bases removed from V and 7 bases from J, the gap between germline ends came to 7 bases. This CDR3 is 13 amino acids long. Germline V gene data show CDR1 as SGDLS and CDR2 as YYNGEE. CDR3 in amino acids: CASSVVGVGELFF. The DNA of the CDR3 is TGTGCCAGCAGCGTAGTTGGGGTCGGGGAGCTGTTTTTT.

This clonotype was observed at least ten times. The J gene is TRBJ1-2, the V gene TRBV3-1; D is undetermined. V dropped 5 bases and J dropped 8 bases, with 15 bases sitting between them. The CDR3 sequence is 13 residues long. Germline lookup yields CDR1 LGHDT and CDR2 YNNKEL (reference sequence). CDR3 residues: CASSERTIGGYTF. DNA for the CDR3: TGTGCCAGCAGCGAACGGACGATCGGCGGCTACACCTTC.

J is TRBJ1-1 and V is TRBV4-3, with a possible D match to TRBD1 (6 bases). Germline CDR1 LGHNA, CDR2 YSLEER. Trimming pared 0 bases from V and 0 bases from J, leaving 14 bases between. This CDR3 is 17 amino acids long. CDR3 nucleotide sequence: TGCGCCAGCAGCCAAGAGTTCCCGGACAGATTGAACACTGAAGCTTTCTTT. This codes for CASSQEFPDRLNTEAFF.

The chain couples TRBV10-3 to TRBJ1-2; TRBD1 matches 9 bases. CDR1 is ENHRY, CDR2 SYGVKD, per germline. The J segment lost 5 bases and the V segment lost 4 bases, leaving 8 bases of the junction unmatched. The CDR3 consists of 15 residues. The CDR3: CAISVLAGTGYGYTF. CDR3 in DNA: TGTGCCATCAGTGTCTTGGCCGGGACAGGGTATGGCTACACCTTC.

In its sample, this clonotype was seen once. This chain joins TRBV11-1 and TRBJ2-7; D unclear. The germline V gene has CDR1 SGHAT and CDR2 FQDESV (reference sequence). This CDR3 spans 13 amino acids. Trimming stripped 5 bases from V and 2 bases from J, with 10 bases between. CDR3 nucleotides: TGTGCCAGCAGCGTCGCACAAGCCTACGAGCAGTACTTC. Residues: CASSVAQAYEQYF.

The chain combines TRBV19 with TRBJ1-6, with 12 positions matching TRBD1. This CDR3 is 17 amino acids long. Per germline, CDR1 LNHDA and CDR2 SQIVND (reference sequence). Losses at the gene ends were 3 bases for V and 10 bases for J; bases not matched to a gene: 10. The CDR3 nucleotides are TGTGCCAGTAGTATCCGAATGGGACAGGGGGCGAAGTCACCCCTCCACTTT. It codes for CASSIRMGQGAKSPLHF.

This clonotype has only a few counts. CDR3 in DNA: TGCAGTGCTAGGACTAATAGCGGGAGTGAGACCCAGTACTTC. It yields the protein CSARTNSGSETQYF. The chain combines TRBV20-1 with TRBJ2-5, with TRBD2 matching over 9 bases. This CDR3 has 14 residues. Per germline, CDR1 DFQATT and CDR2 SNEGSKA (reference sequence). The trim removed 3 bases at V and 5 bases at J, leaving 7 bases unmatched.

The V and J genes are TRBV5-6 and TRBJ2-7; unclear D gene. The CDR3 consists of 13 residues. Trimming took 4 bases from V and 2 from J, leaving 10 bases between them. Per the germline V gene, CDR1 is SGHDT and CDR2 is YYEEEE. The CDR3 DNA reads TGTGCCAGCAGCGTTGAGTTAGCCTACGAGCAGTACTTC. Its translation: CASSVELAYEQYF.

This clonotype was seen a few times. The J gene is TRBJ1-1, the V gene TRBV2; TRBD1 matches at 7 bases. Trimming at V came to 9 bases and at J to 0 bases, leaving 10 bases not matched to a gene. Germline CDR1 SNHLY, CDR2 FYNNEI. The CDR3 length is 15 residues. This CDR3 reads CASRAGGTMNTEAFF. Here the CDR3 DNA reads TGTGCCAGTCGCGCAGGGGGGACCATGAACACTGAAGCTTTCTTT.

The chain is built from TRBV3-2 and TRBJ2-3. TRBV3-2 is recorded as a pseudogene. The CDR3 spans 13 residues. The CDR3 DNA reads TGTGCCAGCAGCCAAGACCGTAGTGGGACGCAGTATTTT. Residues: CASSQDRSGTQYF.

V and J are TRBV2 and TRBJ1-6, with D unresolved. Germline loops: CDR1 SNHLY, CDR2 FYNNEI. The length of the CDR3 is 13 residues. V dropped 10 bases and J dropped 10 bases, with 17 bases sitting between them. CDR3 in DNA: TGTGCCACCACAGACACCCCGCGGTCACCCCTCCACTTT. Its translation: CATTDTPRSPLHF.

As for this clonotype: The junction shows a germline mismatch at one end, possibly a read error. The J gene is TRBJ2-7, the V gene TRBV10-3; 11 bases agree with TRBD1. This CDR3 is 14 amino acids long. CDR1 is ENHRY and CDR2 is SYGVKD in the germline V gene. The CDR3 sequence is CAISESGQGDDQYF. The DNA of the CDR3 is TGTGCCATCAGTGAGTCGGGACAGGGGGACGATCAGTACTTC.

The genes are TRBV25-1 and TRBJ1-2, with D possibly TRBD1 on 6 matching bases. Germline values: CDR1 MGHDK, CDR2 SYGVNS. CDR3 length: 15 residues. The germline V and J ends were trimmed by 6 bases and 2 bases, with 16 bases remaining between them. The CDR3 sequence is CASSKADSLNYGYTF. CDR3 nucleotide sequence: TGTGCCAGCAGCAAAGCGGACAGCCTCAACTATGGCTACACCTTC.

This clonotype has more than one count but fewer than ten. V usage is TRBV12-3 or TRBV12-4 and J usage is TRBJ2-7; 12 nucleotides agree with TRBD2. CDR3 length: 15 residues. Trimming removed 7 bases from V and 4 bases from J; junction bases left unmatched: 8. CDR3 coding DNA: TGTGCCAGCACGATATCTAGCGGGGGGGCGTACGAGCAGTACTTC. It specifies CASTISSGGAYEQYF.

The V and J genes are TRBV4-1 and TRBJ2-5; D gene unclear. This CDR3 has 14 residues. Germline assignment: CDR1 MGHRA and CDR2 YSYEKL. V lost 1 base and J lost 7, with 13 bases in between. The CDR3 reads CASSQVLGLGTQYF. DNA of the CDR3: TGCGCCAGCAGCCAAGTTTTAGGTTTAGGGACCCAGTACTTC.

This clonotype was counted many times. This chain joins TRBV25-1 and TRBJ2-7, with unresolved D. Trimming stripped 1 base from V and 6 bases from J, with 13 bases between. This CDR3 has 14 amino acids. Germline CDR1 is MGHDK and CDR2 is SYGVNS. CDR3 region: CASSELGMGGEQYF. The DNA of the CDR3 is TGTGCCAGCAGTGAATTAGGGATGGGCGGCGAGCAGTACTTC.

J is TRBJ2-7 and V is TRBV20-1, with TRBD1 identical over 8 bases. From germline, CDR1 is DFQATT and CDR2 SNEGSKA (reference sequence). CDR3 length: 13 amino acids. J lost 3 bases, V lost 6 bases, and 7 bases had no gene match. The CDR3 is CSADVTGGYEQYF. CDR3 coding DNA: TGCAGTGCCGATGTTACAGGGGGCTACGAGCAGTACTTC.

This clonotype was found many times. The chain uses TRBV29-1 and TRBJ2-7; tentatively, D is TRBD1 (5 bases). CDR1 SQVTM and CDR2 ANQGSEA come from the germline V gene. V was pared by 6 bases and J by 6 bases, with 24 bases between. The CDR3 is 15 amino acids. In DNA, the CDR3 is TGCAGCGTCGGGCGCTCTAGGGTTGGGGCCTTCGAGCAGTACTTC. As protein: CSVGRSRVGAFEQYF.

The table lists this clonotype with a count of one. The CDR3 DNA follows: TGTGCCAGCAGCCAAACTAGCGGGGTTAGCTCCTACGAGCAGTACTTC. The encoded protein is CASSQTSGVSSYEQYF. V usage is TRBV7-9 and J usage is TRBJ2-7; 10 bases fit TRBD2. Germline V lookup: CDR1 SEHNR, CDR2 FQNEAQ (reference sequence). Germline trimming cut 5 bases from V and 0 bases from J; bases unmatched to any gene: 7. The length of the CDR3 is 16 residues.

The V gene is TRBV12-3 or TRBV12-4, the J gene TRBJ1-1, with D unclear. The CDR3 extends over 11 amino acids. V was trimmed by 7 bases and J by 6 bases, leaving 9 bases between them. CDR3 sequence: CASIEGAEAFF. The CDR3 DNA reads as TGTGCCAGCATCGAGGGTGCTGAAGCTTTCTTT.

This clonotype came up many times. V gene TRBV14 combines with J gene TRBJ2-7; D is perhaps TRBD2 (5 bases). Trimming shortened V by 1 base and J by 5 bases, and 6 bases separated the two germline ends. The germline CDR1 and CDR2 sequences are SGHDN and FVKESK. The CDR3 loop spans 12 amino acids. The CDR3: CASSQVRDEQYF. Here the CDR3 DNA reads TGTGCCAGCAGCCAAGTGAGGGACGAGCAGTACTTC. The full variable domain, with the rest looked up from reference TRBV14 and TRBJ2-7, is EAGVTQFPSHSVIEKGQTVTLRCDPISGHDNLYWYRRVMGKEIKFLLHFVKESKQDESGMPNNRFLAERTGGTYSTLKVQPAELEDSGVYFCASSQVRDEQYFGPGTRLTVT.

CDR3 residues: CASSKPAGQGIGYTF. The CDR3 bases are TGTGCCAGCAGCAAACCCGCGGGACAGGGCATTGGCTACACCTTC. The chain joins TRBV7-9 to TRBJ1-2, with TRBD1 matching over 9 bases. The length of the CDR3 is 15 residues. V dropped 5 bases and J dropped 7; count of bases not matched to a gene: 11. Per germline, CDR1 SEHNR and CDR2 FQNEAQ (reference sequence). The complete variable domain, with remaining parts taken from reference TRBV7-9 and TRBJ1-2, reads DTGVSQNPRHKITKRGQNVTFRCDPISEHNRLYWYRQTLGQGPEFLTYFQNEAQLEKSRLLSDRFSAERPKGSFSTLEIQRTEQGDSAMYLCASSKPAGQGIGYTFGSGTRLTVV.

This sequence joins TRBV25-1 and TRBJ2-7; perhaps TRBD1 as D (6 bases). There are 13 residues in the CDR3. Between the trimmed V and J ends, which lost 1 base and 6 bases, there was a span of 10 bases. Looked up from germline, CDR1 is MGHDK and CDR2 is SYGVNS. The chain's CDR3 is CASSESRTAEQYF. CDR3 in DNA: TGTGCCAGCAGTGAATCTAGGACAGCCGAGCAGTACTTC.

At least ten counts were recorded for this clonotype. This CDR3 is CASSFGSGNTEAFF. The CDR3 DNA sequence: TGTGCCAGCAGCTTTGGTTCAGGGAACACTGAAGCTTTCTTT. The V gene is TRBV7-2, the J gene TRBJ1-1; no definite D call. V shed 3 bases and J shed 1 base, with 9 bases lying between them. This CDR3 has 14 amino acids. Germline V CDR1 and CDR2: SGHTA, FQGNSA.

At least ten counts were recorded for this clonotype. This chain connects TRBV7-2 to TRBJ1-2; 7 bases fit TRBD1. V dropped 5 bases and J dropped 4; count of bases not matched to a gene: 4. Germline CDR1 and CDR2: SGHTA and FQGNSA. The CDR3 is 13 amino acids. The DNA for the CDR3 is TGTGCCAGCAGCCTGGGACAGTCCTATGGCTACACCTTC. Translating it yields CASSLGQSYGYTF.

This chain links TRBV19 with TRBJ1-3; maybe TRBD1 (5 bases). The CDR3 spans 13 residues. CDR1 and CDR2 from the germline V gene are LNHDA and SQIVND (reference sequence). V was shortened by 6 bases and J by 0 bases, with 6 bases between the two germline ends. CDR3 region: CASRDNSGNTIYF. The CDR3 DNA sequence: TGTGCCAGTAGGGACAACTCTGGAAACACCATATATTTT.

The rearrangement joins TRBV10-3 to TRBJ2-7; 8 positions agree with TRBD2. The CDR3 has 16 amino acids. Germline V gives CDR1 ENHRY, CDR2 SYGVKD. The V segment lost 0 bases and the J segment 0 bases; nucleotides outside the gene matches: 4. The CDR3 reads CAISESGLAGSYEQYF. CDR3 DNA: TGTGCCATCAGTGAGTCCGGGCTAGCGGGCTCCTACGAGCAGTACTTC.

A note on this clonotype: The junction differs from germline at one of its ends, possibly a read error. The chain has TRBV24-1 and TRBJ2-7; possibly TRBD1 or TRBD2 for D (5 bases each). This CDR3 spans 13 amino acids. Germline V CDR1 and CDR2: KGHDR, SFDVKD. The CDR3 nucleotides read TGTGCCAGCAGTTTTGGCAGGGCGGGCGAGCAGTACTTC. Residues: CASSFGRAGEQYF.

This clonotype has more than one count but fewer than ten. This chain joins TRBV11-2 and TRBJ2-7; D possibly corresponds to TRBD1 (5 bases). CDR1 is SGHAT, CDR2 FQNNGV, per germline. V lost 5 bases to trimming and J lost 2 bases, with 16 bases between them. The CDR3 loop spans 15 amino acids. CDR3 residues: CASSLRQHNTYEQYF. The CDR3 bases are TGTGCCAGCAGCCTACGACAGCACAATACCTACGAGCAGTACTTC.

The rearrangement uses TRBV7-2 and TRBJ2-2; tentatively, D is TRBD1 (8 bases). The germline V and J ends were trimmed by 5 bases and 5 bases, with 15 bases remaining between them. This CDR3 has 15 amino acids. The germline CDR1 and CDR2 sequences are SGHTA and FQGNSA. CDR3 sequence reads: CASSTDRGGTGELFF. CDR3 DNA sequence: TGTGCCAGCAGCACCGACAGGGGAGGGACCGGGGAGCTGTTTTTT.